These T cell receptor beta chains were read from a single sample in a study of shared clonotypes between healthy human individuals. TCRdb's copy holds only in-frame clones and misses some; the assay was immunoSEQ multiplex PCR. This table holds around 2,000,000 clones, over 85% found once. Sample: naive CD8+ T cells sorted from blood. These TCRs come from a man aged 18-30 years in good health. CDR3s include the opening cysteine and the closing phenylalanine or tryptophan. D genes are given only for firm matches. Some rows have no size entry. The others give once, few or many, or a class for an expanded clone.

CDR3 | DNA | J | V | size | D
CASSYSADNQPQHF | TGTGCCAGCAGTTACTCCGCAGACAATCAGCCCCAGCATTTT | TRBJ1-5 | TRBV6-5 | . | .
CASAPGPAGGPHEQFF | TGCGCCAGCGCTCCAGGCCCCGCGGGGGGGCCTCATGAGCAGTTCTTC | TRBJ2-1 | TRBV5-1 | . | TRBD2
CASSSPTSGITDTQYF | TGCGCCAGCAGCTCCCCGACTAGCGGCATAACAGATACGCAGTATTTT | TRBJ2-3 | TRBV5-1 | . | TRBD2
CASSIDLEGQGDTEAFF | TGTGCCAGTAGTATAGATCTCGAGGGACAGGGCGACACTGAAGCTTTCTTT | TRBJ1-1 | TRBV19 | . | TRBD1
CASSLETWTANYEQYF | TGTGCCAGCAGTTTAGAGACTTGGACAGCTAACTACGAGCAGTACTTC | TRBJ2-7 | TRBV27 | . | .
CASSDRGGRSRNYGYTF | TGTGCCAGCAGTGACCGGGGGGGCCGCTCCCGTAACTATGGCTACACCTTC | TRBJ1-2 | TRBV6-1 | . | .
CASSPRQDILTPQHF | TGTGCCAGCAGCCCCCGACAGGACATTTTGACGCCCCAGCATTTT | TRBJ1-5 | TRBV5-5 | . | .
CASSLGTDFYEQYF | TGTGCCAGCAGCTTGGGGACAGATTTCTACGAGCAGTACTTC | TRBJ2-7 | TRBV5-6 | . | .
CAITDIDSTDTQYF | TGTGCCATCACCGATATAGATAGCACAGATACGCAGTATTTT | TRBJ2-3 | TRBV10-3 | . | .
CASSYLSGGYTDTQYF | TGTGCCAGCAGTTACCTGTCCGGAGGTTACACAGATACGCAGTATTTT | TRBJ2-3 | TRBV6-5 | . | .
CASSSRMNTEAFF | TGTGCCAGCAGTTCTCGTATGAACACTGAAGCTTTCTTT | TRBJ1-1 | TRBV27 | few | .
CASTRLTGGNQPQHF | TGTGCCAGCACTAGGTTAACAGGGGGCAATCAGCCCCAGCATTTT | TRBJ1-5 | TRBV6-1 | once | TRBD1
CASSPLLAGGSNEQFF | TGTGCCAGCAGCCCTTTACTAGCGGGGGGATCAAATGAGCAGTTCTTC | TRBJ2-1 | TRBV28 | . | TRBD2
CAIGLAGGQETQYF | TGTGCCATTGGACTAGCGGGGGGACAAGAGACCCAGTACTTC | TRBJ2-5 | TRBV10-3 | . | TRBD2